This T cell receptor beta chain originates from a study of metastatic and nonmetastatic thyroid tumors (dated by TCRdb to the early 2020s). As for the study more broadly: The researchers compared repertoires between peripheral blood samples and tumor or nodule tissue samples from patients with malignant or benign thyroid disease.

Here is what the overall study found, with its caveats: In both blood and tumor samples, malignant tumors were reported to have significantly higher TCR beta diversity than benign nodules.

The library was made by PCR. Sequencing relied on an Illumina HiSeq 4000. High-throughput sequencing was used to profile the TCR beta-chain CDR3 region of each patient. On the study's bioinformatics: A classifier to discriminate distant-metastatic papillary thyroid cancer patients was built from CDR3 differences across clinicopathological groups. The Shannon index was used to measure repertoire diversity, and the Morisita-Horn index was used to measure how similar tumor and blood repertoires were. TCRdb trimmed public reads at Q25 via fastp, called clones via MiXCR and kept in-frame beta chains. V and J calls and clone size were set by TCRdb, not the authors. This sample lists some 38,000 clones; around half were detected once. The ten largest clones add up to roughly a quarter of the sample. None of the patients had been given any treatment before thyroid surgery. Using T-cell receptor beta sequencing, the researchers looked back retrospectively at clinical samples from patients, gathered between about 2011 and 2019.

The CDR3 numbers 15 residues from cysteine through phenylalanine. Only the CDR3 portion is preserved as DNA: 45 bases, with reading frame beginning at the first base. CDR1 and CDR2 were assigned from the germline V gene as MNHNS and SASEGT. V loses 2 bases at its end and J loses 3 bases; junction bases beyond the gene matches: 4. This clone was seen a handful of times. No antigen is known for it. The input lacks base qualities; no much larger clone sits a single base away. The TCR sequence derives from a male donor with papillary thyroid cancer or a benign thyroid nodule (not recorded which). Some clones in this sample may be carry-over from other donors' samples. Sequencing used tumor tissue. Recombination connected TRBV6-1 to TRBJ2-1; 7 bases in between match TRBD1. The CDR3 region: CASSEYTGDYNEQFF. The DNA reads as follows: TGTGCCAGCAGTGAATACACAGGGGACTACAATGAGCAGTTCTTC.